These T cell receptor beta chains were read from a single sample in a study of shared clonotypes between healthy human individuals. Profiling relied on immunoSEQ multiplex PCR, and the TCRdb table lists in-frame clones only, not all of them. The table includes about 1 million clones, around 74% detected once. The sequenced sample was memory CD4+ T cells sorted from blood. The receptors stem from a man aged 18 to 35 in good health. The conserved cysteine and the conserved F or W are not part of the CDR3 here. The order of the fields is J gene, V gene, CDR3 protein.

TRBJ2-5,TRBV28,ASSLRLAGAQETQY
TRBJ1-2,TRBV28,ASSSKGRIANYGYT
TRBJ2-3,TRBV30,AWSVAVSTDTQY
TRBJ2-7,TRBV6-1,ASSQDRGGEQY
TRBJ1-1,TRBV7-2,ASSLMGHRGGSEAF
TRBJ1-1,TRBV12-5,ASGLPPRPDL
TRBJ1-2,TRBV30,AWNWRQGGNYGYT
TRBJ2-2,TRBV28,ASNGGQLNTGELF
TRBJ2-7,TRBV28,ASSLFYQGVGEQY
TRBJ2-7,TRBV6-5,ASRWTSGSYEQY
TRBJ2-2,TRBV11-2,ASSFDSRSTGELF
TRBJ2-3,TRBV11-3,ASSSQGETDTQY
TRBJ2-3,TRBV10-3,AISSGLAGFTDTQY
TRBJ1-4,TRBV30,AWRIQVNEKLF
TRBJ1-1,TRBV5-1,ASSFPSGGSGTEAF
TRBJ2-2,TRBV10-3,AITQGQGNTGELF
TRBJ2-2,TRBV6-5,ATGLAGSGGELF
TRBJ2-3,TRBV30,AWSVSLFTDTQY
TRBJ2-7,TRBV9,ASSVDPGSYEQY
TRBJ2-3,TRBV4-2,ASSQDQASGADTQY
TRBJ2-7,TRBV5-4,ASSPGQGRRYEQY
TRBJ2-6,TRBV28,ASSPLRAGANVLT
TRBJ2-7,TRBV5-1,ASSSEGGLYEQY
TRBJ2-3,TRBV19,ASSPRTDTQY
TRBJ2-7,TRBV6-1,ASSVTQGLYEQY
TRBJ2-3,TRBV11-2,ASSRGQGSTDTQY
TRBJ1-6,TRBV7-2,ASSLGTANNSPLH
TRBJ2-1,TRBV18,ASSSRTGSGKETYNEQF
TRBJ2-6,TRBV4-1,ASSQTGAGANVLT
TRBJ1-4,TRBV30,AWSGGGTWEKLF
TRBJ2-5,TRBV6-6,ASRRGAGGIETQY
TRBJ1-5,TRBV5-6,ASSPGGSRAGVRRQH
TRBJ1-4,TRBV21-1,ASRVTGVGEKLF
TRBJ1-2,TRBV19,ASSIRGNGGYT
TRBJ2-7,TRBV2,ASRASGYEQY
TRBJ2-3,TRBV6-6,ASISSGGWDTQY
TRBJ1-1,TRBV5-1,ASSLTAANTEAF
TRBJ2-1,TRBV9,ASSVGEGALGNEQF
TRBJ2-2,TRBV6-1,ASSPRGPGTGELF
TRBJ2-1,TRBV30,AWSATGRAGEQF
TRBJ2-7,TRBV10-3,AISESPGVGEPLDEQY
TRBJ1-1,TRBV6-5,ASSYDQGMNTEAF
TRBJ1-5,TRBV19,ASISDSSNQPQH
TRBJ2-7,TRBV18,ASSPEVSYEQY
TRBJ1-1,TRBV21-1,ASSIWTDEAF
TRBJ2-7,TRBV9,ASSPGHGHSYEQY
TRBJ2-7,TRBV19,ASSTTGQGVAEQY
TRBJ1-4,TRBV4-1,ASSQVMYGEKLF
TRBJ1-2,TRBV6-1,ASKGTVYGYT
TRBJ2-5,TRBV10-1,ASSESRGQGETQY
TRBJ1-1,TRBV30,AWSVGQNGAEAF
TRBJ1-4,TRBV2,ASRVDRSTNEKLF
TRBJ1-6,TRBV5-4,ASSLDGSSYNSPLH
TRBJ1-6,TRBV27,ASGYRSRSYNSPLH
TRBJ2-7,TRBV4-2,ASSQGASVGYEQY